A selection of T cell receptor beta chains follows, all from one sample in a study of blood T cell repertoires in COVID-19. Some clones are missing from TCRdb's copy, which holds only in-frame ones; the method was immunoSEQ multiplex PCR. The data show about 190,000 clones, with approximately 87% seen just once and about an eighth held by the top ten. The specimen sequenced was peripheral blood. These receptors came from a woman aged 65 to 85 with COVID-19, enrolled during active disease. Both conserved end residues are part of each CDR3. The D gene is left open where the match is weak. Clone size is not always given. Where it is, it says once, few, many or a class for expanded clones.

J gene: TRBJ2-7
D gene: TRBD1
clone size: NA
V gene: TRBV28
CDR3 protein: CASSPWTGVSYEQYF
CDR3 DNA: TGTGCCAGCAGTCCGTGGACAGGGGTCTCCTACGAGCAGTACTTC

J gene: TRBJ1-2
D gene: NA
clone size: NA
V gene: TRBV9
CDR3 protein: CASTPTQSGYGYTF
CDR3 DNA: TGTGCCAGCACCCCCACCCAATCCGGCTATGGCTACACCTTC

J gene: TRBJ2-3
D gene: TRBD2
clone size: NA
V gene: TRBV7-3
CDR3 protein: CASSLMGGSAPDTQYF
CDR3 DNA: TGTGCCAGCAGCTTAATGGGCGGGAGTGCCCCAGATACGCAGTATTTT

J gene: TRBJ2-1
D gene: TRBD2
clone size: NA
V gene: TRBV18
CDR3 protein: CASSRTSGSAYNEQFF
CDR3 DNA: TGTGCCAGCTCTCGAACTAGCGGGAGTGCCTACAATGAGCAGTTCTTC

J gene: TRBJ1-5
D gene: NA
clone size: NA
V gene: TRBV27
CDR3 protein: CASSPMRGDQPQHF
CDR3 DNA: TGTGCCAGCAGCCCTATGAGAGGTGATCAGCCCCAGCATTTT

J gene: TRBJ2-5
D gene: TRBD2
clone size: NA
V gene: TRBV28
CDR3 protein: CASSPGTSRRETQYF
CDR3 DNA: TGTGCCAGCAGTCCCGGGACTAGCAGGCGAGAGACCCAGTACTTC

J gene: TRBJ2-1
D gene: TRBD2
clone size: NA
V gene: TRBV24-1
CDR3 protein: CATSDPRGSGIHEQFF
CDR3 DNA: TGTGCCACCAGTGATCCACGGGGTAGCGGGATCCATGAGCAGTTCTTC

J gene: TRBJ1-2
D gene: NA
clone size: NA
V gene: TRBV7-9
CDR3 protein: CASSPRQIYGYTF
CDR3 DNA: TGTGCCAGCAGCCCCAGACAGATCTATGGCTACACCTTC

J gene: TRBJ2-7
D gene: NA
clone size: NA
V gene: TRBV12-3/TRBV12-4
CDR3 protein: CASTWGGAYEQYF
CDR3 DNA: TGTGCCAGCACCTGGGGGGGGGCTTACGAGCAGTACTTC

J gene: TRBJ1-4
D gene: TRBD1
clone size: NA
V gene: TRBV2
CDR3 protein: CASSESWTGSEKLFF
CDR3 DNA: TGTGCCAGCAGTGAATCCTGGACAGGGAGTGAAAAACTGTTTTTT

J gene: TRBJ2-7
D gene: TRBD2
clone size: NA
V gene: TRBV10-3
CDR3 protein: CAIRGGRIEQYF
CDR3 DNA: TGTGCCATCAGGGGCGGGAGAATTGAGCAGTACTTC

J gene: TRBJ1-6
D gene: NA
clone size: few
V gene: TRBV19
CDR3 protein: CASSIQRLSSPLHF
CDR3 DNA: TGTGCCAGTAGTATTCAACGTCTAAGTTCACCCCTCCACTTT

J gene: TRBJ2-1
D gene: NA
clone size: NA
V gene: TRBV12-3/TRBV12-4
CDR3 protein: CATRTDELQQFF
CDR3 DNA: TGTGCCACCCGGACTGATGAGTTGCAGCAGTTCTTC

J gene: TRBJ2-7
D gene: TRBD2
clone size: NA
V gene: TRBV3-1/TRBV3-2
CDR3 protein: CASSQELAAYEQYF
CDR3 DNA: TGTGCCAGCAGCCAAGAACTAGCGGCCTACGAGCAGTACTTC

J gene: TRBJ2-5
D gene: NA
clone size: NA
V gene: TRBV4-1
CDR3 protein: CASSQGQGSGQETQYF
CDR3 DNA: TGCGCCAGCAGCCAAGGACAGGGTAGCGGCCAAGAGACCCAGTACTTC

J gene: TRBJ2-3
D gene: TRBD2
clone size: NA
V gene: TRBV7-2
CDR3 protein: CASSRRPGLATDTQYF
CDR3 DNA: TGTGCCAGCAGCAGAAGACCGGGACTAGCTACAGATACGCAGTATTTT

J gene: TRBJ2-7
D gene: TRBD1
clone size: NA
V gene: TRBV7-2
CDR3 protein: CASMQDRGRTYEQYF
CDR3 DNA: TGTGCCAGCATGCAAGACAGGGGGCGTACCTACGAGCAGTACTTC

J gene: TRBJ2-7
D gene: NA
clone size: NA
V gene: TRBV20-1
CDR3 protein: CKPSHEQYF
CDR3 DNA: TGCAAGCCCTCTCACGAGCAGTACTTC

J gene: TRBJ2-2
D gene: NA
clone size: NA
V gene: TRBV7-8
CDR3 protein: CASSSRGGPNTGELFF
CDR3 DNA: TGTGCCAGCAGCTCGCGTGGAGGGCCTAACACCGGGGAGCTGTTTTTT

J gene: TRBJ1-5
D gene: NA
clone size: NA
V gene: TRBV28
CDR3 protein: CASNRVPGPQHF
CDR3 DNA: TGTGCCAGTAACAGGGTCCCCGGCCCCCAGCATTTT

J gene: TRBJ1-2
D gene: NA
clone size: NA
V gene: TRBV20-1
CDR3 protein: CSASAQIYGYTF
CDR3 DNA: TGCAGTGCTAGTGCCCAGATCTATGGCTACACCTTC

J gene: TRBJ2-7
D gene: TRBD2
clone size: few
V gene: TRBV7-8
CDR3 protein: CASTILAGELEQYF
CDR3 DNA: TGTGCCAGCACCATACTAGCGGGAGAACTCGAGCAGTACTTC

J gene: TRBJ2-5
D gene: NA
clone size: NA
V gene: TRBV20-1
CDR3 protein: CSASQDSRETQYF
CDR3 DNA: TGCAGTGCTAGTCAGGACAGTAGGGAGACCCAGTACTTC

J gene: TRBJ1-5
D gene: NA
clone size: NA
V gene: TRBV7-9
CDR3 protein: CASSFEQDQPQHF
CDR3 DNA: TGTGCCAGCAGCTTCGAACAAGATCAGCCCCAGCATTTT

J gene: TRBJ2-1
D gene: TRBD1
clone size: NA
V gene: TRBV5-1
CDR3 protein: CASSLTGGAYNEQFF
CDR3 DNA: TGCGCCAGCAGCCTAACAGGGGGCGCCTACAATGAGCAGTTCTTC

J gene: TRBJ2-1
D gene: TRBD2
clone size: NA
V gene: TRBV11-3
CDR3 protein: CASSLGAGHNEQFF
CDR3 DNA: TGTGCCAGCAGCTTAGGAGCGGGGCACAATGAGCAGTTCTTC

J gene: TRBJ2-3
D gene: TRBD2
clone size: NA
V gene: TRBV24-1
CDR3 protein: CATSDFRSGRGDTQYF
CDR3 DNA: TGTGCCACCAGTGATTTCAGAAGCGGGAGAGGAGATACGCAGTATTTT

J gene: TRBJ2-1
D gene: NA
clone size: NA
V gene: TRBV3-1/TRBV3-2
CDR3 protein: CASSQEGERVF
CDR3 DNA: TGTGCCAGCAGCCAAGAGGGAGAAAGGGTCTTC

J gene: TRBJ1-1
D gene: TRBD1
clone size: NA
V gene: TRBV29-1
CDR3 protein: CSVRQGWSTEAFF
CDR3 DNA: TGCAGCGTCCGACAGGGATGGAGCACTGAAGCTTTCTTT

J gene: TRBJ2-7
D gene: NA
clone size: NA
V gene: TRBV3-1/TRBV3-2
CDR3 protein: CASSHSGPYEQYF
CDR3 DNA: TGTGCCAGCAGCCATAGCGGCCCCTACGAGCAGTACTTC

J gene: TRBJ1-1
D gene: TRBD1
clone size: NA
V gene: TRBV28
CDR3 protein: CASSSPVRQGSTAEAFF
CDR3 DNA: TGTGCCAGCAGTTCTCCCGTAAGACAGGGTAGTACGGCTGAAGCTTTCTTT

J gene: TRBJ1-2
D gene: NA
clone size: NA
V gene: TRBV30
CDR3 protein: CAWTGVVDGYTF
CDR3 DNA: TGTGCCTGGACGGGGGTGGTGGATGGCTACACCTTC

J gene: TRBJ1-2
D gene: NA
clone size: NA
V gene: TRBV19
CDR3 protein: CASIISGTENYGYTF
CDR3 DNA: TGTGCCAGCATAATCTCGGGGACTGAGAACTATGGCTACACCTTC

J gene: TRBJ1-1
D gene: NA
clone size: NA
V gene: TRBV6-4
CDR3 protein: CASSEGPGVGTEAFF
CDR3 DNA: TGTGCCAGCAGTGAAGGGCCCGGGGTCGGAACTGAAGCTTTCTTT

J gene: TRBJ2-7
D gene: TRBD1
clone size: few
V gene: TRBV3-1/TRBV3-2
CDR3 protein: CASSQGTGRYF
CDR3 DNA: TGTGCCAGCAGCCAAGGGACAGGGCGGTACTTC

J gene: TRBJ2-5
D gene: NA
clone size: NA
V gene: TRBV7-3
CDR3 protein: CASSPRGLETQYF
CDR3 DNA: TGTGCCAGCAGCCCGAGGGGGTTGGAGACCCAGTACTTC

J gene: TRBJ1-1
D gene: NA
clone size: NA
V gene: TRBV7-2
CDR3 protein: CASSFEGVTEAFF
CDR3 DNA: TGTGCCAGCAGCTTCGAAGGGGTCACTGAAGCTTTCTTT

J gene: TRBJ1-1
D gene: TRBD1
clone size: NA
V gene: TRBV19
CDR3 protein: CASRRAGTGRTEAFF
CDR3 DNA: TGTGCCAGTAGGCGGGCCGGGACAGGGCGCACTGAAGCTTTCTTT

J gene: TRBJ2-3
D gene: TRBD2
clone size: NA
V gene: TRBV3-1/TRBV3-2
CDR3 protein: CASSRGGGPKTDTQYF
CDR3 DNA: TGTGCCAGCAGCCGTGGGGGAGGGCCTAAAACAGATACGCAGTATTTT

J gene: TRBJ1-1
D gene: NA
clone size: NA
V gene: TRBV30
CDR3 protein: CAWRVEAVNTEAFF
CDR3 DNA: TGTGCCTGGAGAGTCGAGGCCGTGAACACTGAAGCTTTCTTT

J gene: TRBJ1-4
D gene: TRBD1
clone size: NA
V gene: TRBV5-6
CDR3 protein: CASSLVGQGNEKLFF
CDR3 DNA: TGTGCCAGCAGCTTGGTTGGACAGGGGAATGAAAAACTGTTTTTT

J gene: TRBJ2-7
D gene: TRBD2
clone size: NA
V gene: TRBV28
CDR3 protein: CASSLTQLAGYEQYF
CDR3 DNA: TGTGCCAGCAGTTTAACCCAACTAGCGGGCTACGAGCAGTACTTC

J gene: TRBJ1-5
D gene: NA
clone size: once
V gene: TRBV6-5
CDR3 protein: CASTKRRGQPQHF
CDR3 DNA: TGTGCCAGCACCAAACGAAGGGGTCAGCCCCAGCATTTT

J gene: TRBJ1-4
D gene: TRBD1
clone size: NA
V gene: TRBV2
CDR3 protein: CASSQGAVSEKLFF
CDR3 DNA: TGTGCCAGCAGCCAGGGGGCGGTTAGTGAAAAACTGTTTTTT

J gene: TRBJ2-7
D gene: NA
clone size: NA
V gene: TRBV5-5
CDR3 protein: CASSLVQGIYEQYF
CDR3 DNA: TGTGCCAGCAGCTTGGTCCAGGGAATCTACGAGCAGTACTTC

J gene: TRBJ2-2
D gene: TRBD2
clone size: NA
V gene: TRBV11-2
CDR3 protein: CASSRTSGNTNTGELFF
CDR3 DNA: TGTGCCAGCAGCCGGACTAGCGGGAACACGAACACCGGGGAGCTGTTTTTT

J gene: TRBJ1-1
D gene: NA
clone size: NA
V gene: TRBV5-6
CDR3 protein: CASSSVGLLNTEAFF
CDR3 DNA: TGTGCCAGCAGTTCGGTGGGGCTCCTGAACACTGAAGCTTTCTTT

J gene: TRBJ1-2
D gene: NA
clone size: NA
V gene: TRBV20-1
CDR3 protein: CSATTGIGYTF
CDR3 DNA: TGCAGTGCCACCACAGGGATCGGCTACACCTTC

J gene: TRBJ2-7
D gene: TRBD2
clone size: NA
V gene: TRBV6-5
CDR3 protein: CASSYEAGVGEQYF
CDR3 DNA: TGTGCCAGCAGCTACGAAGCGGGAGTAGGTGAGCAGTACTTC

J gene: TRBJ2-7
D gene: NA
clone size: NA
V gene: TRBV9
CDR3 protein: CASSGQGSGINEQYF
CDR3 DNA: TGTGCCAGCAGCGGACAGGGGAGCGGGATCAACGAGCAGTACTTC

J gene: TRBJ1-5
D gene: NA
clone size: NA
V gene: TRBV28
CDR3 protein: CASSPIPVGGGRIGQPQHF
CDR3 DNA: TGTGCCAGCAGCCCGATCCCGGTTGGTGGAGGGCGGATCGGACAGCCCCAGCATTTT

J gene: TRBJ2-1
D gene: TRBD2
clone size: few
V gene: TRBV4-3
CDR3 protein: CASSQELAVLRDEQFF
CDR3 DNA: TGCGCCAGCAGCCAAGAACTAGCGGTACTGAGGGATGAGCAGTTCTTC

J gene: TRBJ1-1
D gene: TRBD1
clone size: NA
V gene: TRBV6-5
CDR3 protein: CASSRQGREAFF
CDR3 DNA: TGTGCCAGCAGTAGACAGGGTAGAGAAGCTTTCTTT

J gene: TRBJ2-1
D gene: NA
clone size: NA
V gene: TRBV2
CDR3 protein: CASSEQGSSYNEQFF
CDR3 DNA: TGTGCCAGCAGTGAACAGGGGTCATCCTACAATGAGCAGTTCTTC

J gene: TRBJ1-6
D gene: NA
clone size: NA
V gene: TRBV2
CDR3 protein: CCSSYNSPLHF
CDR3 DNA: TGCTGTAGCTCCTATAATTCACCCCTCCACTTT

J gene: TRBJ1-1
D gene: NA
clone size: NA
V gene: TRBV19
CDR3 protein: CASSNRVDTEAFF
CDR3 DNA: TGTGCCAGTAGTAACAGGGTGGACACTGAAGCTTTCTTT

J gene: TRBJ2-3
D gene: TRBD2
clone size: NA
V gene: TRBV28
CDR3 protein: CASSLGAGTTDTQYF
CDR3 DNA: TGTGCCAGCAGTTTAGGAGCGGGAACCACAGATACGCAGTATTTT

J gene: TRBJ1-2
D gene: TRBD1
clone size: NA
V gene: TRBV30
CDR3 protein: CAWMPPDRARRGYTF
CDR3 DNA: TGTGCCTGGATGCCCCCCGACAGGGCCAGGAGGGGCTACACCTTC

J gene: TRBJ2-5
D gene: TRBD2
clone size: NA
V gene: TRBV18
CDR3 protein: CASSPTTSGQETQYF
CDR3 DNA: TGTGCCAGCTCACCTACAACTAGCGGCCAAGAGACCCAGTACTTC

J gene: TRBJ2-4
D gene: TRBD1
clone size: NA
V gene: TRBV9
CDR3 protein: CASSNRQGIEGKNIQYF
CDR3 DNA: TGTGCCAGCAGCAACAGACAGGGAATAGAGGGCAAAAACATTCAGTACTTC